What follows are 21 T cell receptor beta chains derived from one specimen sequenced in a study of CD8+ T cells in alopecia areata. Reverse transcribed after extraction, RNA yielded cDNA as the sequencing template. Produced via immunoSEQ multiplex PCR; TCRdb's table is partial and in-frame only. Of approximately 130,000 clones in the sample, under 65% were seen once. Described treatment: oral pan-JAK inhibitor, 5-10 mg twice daily. Sequenced material: CD4+ T cells sorted from blood, taken at week 4, from a patient treated with tofacitinib. Receptor source: a human donor with alopecia areata.

The chain uses TRBV29-1 and TRBJ1-1; no reliable D call. CDR1 is SQVTM and CDR2 is ANQGSEA in the germline V gene. Trimming left V 4 bases short and J 10 bases short, with 4 bases between. This CDR3 has 8 amino acids. CDR3 nucleotides: TGCAGCGTTGGGTCAGCTTTCTTT. Translation gives CSVGSAFF.

The chain is built from TRBV30 and TRBJ2-1; no clear D. Germline values: CDR1 GTSNPN, CDR2 SVGIG (reference sequence). The CDR3 totals 16 residues. V gave up 5 bases and J gave up 2 bases, with 19 bases separating them. The CDR3 is CAWSNPPWNAYNEQFF. In DNA, the CDR3 is TGTGCCTGGTCAAATCCCCCGTGGAACGCCTACAATGAGCAGTTCTTC.

This clone was observed a handful of times. The chain couples TRBV7-9 to TRBJ2-7; D is undetermined. The CDR3 length is 15 residues. Trimming took off 4 bases at V and 4 bases at J, with 17 bases between the two ends. Germline loops: CDR1 SEHNR, CDR2 FQNEAQ (reference sequence). In DNA form, the CDR3 reads TGTGCCAGCAGCTCCCACACATTAACCCATTACGAGCAGTACTTC. This sequence encodes CASSSHTLTHYEQYF.

This clone came up a few times. The CDR3 sequence: CASSLSGAGSYNEQFF. DNA for the CDR3: TGTGCCAGCAGCTTGAGTGGCGCGGGATCCTACAATGAGCAGTTCTTC. The chain links TRBV7-2 to TRBJ2-1, with a weak D call TRBD2 (6 bases). The CDR3 is 16 residues long. Between the trimmed V and J ends, which lost 3 bases and 1 base, there was a span of 13 bases. CDR1 is SGHTA and CDR2 is FQGNSA in the germline V gene.

The CDR3 DNA reads as TGTGCCAGCAGCGCCTCAGATGAAAAACTGTTTTTT. Translation: CASSASDEKLFF. V and J are TRBV5-4 and TRBJ1-4; no definite D call. This CDR3 contains 12 residues. The ends were cut back, 4 bases at V and 6 bases at J, with 7 bases in the middle. Germline CDR1 reads SGHNT; CDR2 reads YYREEE (reference sequence).

The chain couples TRBV30 to TRBJ1-5, with D unclear. The CDR3 is made up of 16 amino acids. V dropped 0 bases and J dropped 5 bases, with 17 bases sitting between them. Germline CDR1 reads GTSNPN; CDR2 reads SVGIG (reference sequence). Written as DNA, the CDR3 is TGTGCCTGGAGTGTATTTACAGCCTCTAGACATCAGCCCCAGCATTTT. It specifies CAWSVFTASRHQPQHF.

This clone appeared once. The chain links TRBV5-4 to TRBJ2-3; no firm D call. V was shortened by 0 bases and J by 4 bases, with 6 bases between the two germline ends. The CDR3 extends over 13 amino acids. Per germline, CDR1 SGHNT and CDR2 YYREEE (reference sequence). CDR3: CASSLDRADTQYF. CDR3 DNA sequence: TGTGCCAGCAGCTTGGATCGCGCAGATACGCAGTATTTT.

The chain has TRBV5-1 and TRBJ1-5; no firm D call. Looked up from germline, CDR1 is SGHRS and CDR2 is YFSETQ. Trimming shortened V by 0 bases and J by 1 base, and 8 bases separated the two germline ends. The CDR3 is 15 residues long. The CDR3 loop reads CASSLVGESNQPQHF. CDR3 nucleotides: TGCGCCAGCAGCTTGGTCGGGGAGAGCAATCAGCCCCAGCATTTT.

This rearrangement joins TRBV7-7 to TRBJ2-1; no firm D call. The CDR3 is 14 amino acids. The V gene lost 5 bases and the J gene lost 5 bases, with 13 bases spanning the gap. Germline CDR1 reads SSHAT; CDR2 reads FNYEAQ (reference sequence). The CDR3 DNA reads TGTGCCAGCAGCACCTCCTTTGGGGACAATGAGCAGTTCTTC. Encoded protein: CASSTSFGDNEQFF.

The genes are TRBV5-1 and TRBJ2-7; 12 nucleotides align to TRBD1. CDR1 and CDR2 (germline): SGHRS, YFSETQ. This CDR3 is 14 amino acids long. The V and J ends lost 4 bases and 3 bases, in that order; junction bases with no gene match: 2. Here the CDR3 reads CASSRDRGRYEQYF. DNA of the CDR3: TGCGCCAGCAGCCGGGACAGGGGGCGCTACGAGCAGTACTTC.

The V and J genes are TRBV7-9 and TRBJ1-2; TRBD1 agrees at 8 bases. With V trimmed by 4 bases and J by 4 bases, 5 bases remained unmatched. The CDR3 extends over 14 amino acids. Germline V gene data show CDR1 as SEHNR and CDR2 as FQNEAQ (reference sequence). CDR3 DNA: TGTGCCAGCAGCTCAGAGACAGGGGTCTATGGCTACACCTTC. It is translated as CASSSETGVYGYTF.

In this sample, this clone turned up once. Other DNA sequences within the sample encode an identical CDR3. The J gene is TRBJ2-1, the V gene TRBV30; 11 bases fit TRBD2. CDR3 length: 15 residues. CDR1 is GTSNPN and CDR2 is SVGIG in the germline V gene (reference sequence). V lost 3 bases and J lost 4; bases outside the gene matches: 5. The CDR3 protein is CAWSRGTSGYNEQFF. CDR3 coding DNA: TGTGCCTGGAGCCGCGGGACTAGCGGTTACAATGAGCAGTTCTTC.

This clone turned up a few times. This chain links TRBV7-8 with TRBJ2-3; 9 nucleotides match TRBD2. CDR3 length: 18 amino acids. Germline V gene sequence: CDR1 SGHVS, CDR2 FQNEAQ. J was trimmed by 1 base and V by 0 bases; bases with no gene match: 8. The CDR3 sequence: CASSLAPAGGLGTDTQYF. CDR3 in DNA: TGTGCCAGCAGCTTAGCGCCAGCGGGGGGACTTGGCACAGATACGCAGTATTTT.

This chain links TRBV7-2 with TRBJ2-7; no clear D gene. CDR3 length equals 14 residues. CDR1 and CDR2 (germline): SGHTA, FQGNSA. V was cut by 1 base and J by 4 bases, with 11 bases left in between. CDR3 sequence reads: CASSLGSLDYEQYF. As DNA, the CDR3 is TGTGCCAGCAGCTTAGGTTCCCTTGATTACGAGCAGTACTTC.

This clone was picked up a small number of times. This chain uses TRBV7-2 with TRBJ2-2; the D is unclear. The CDR3 consists of 13 residues. Trimming cost V 0 bases and J 8 bases, with 7 bases left between them. In germline, CDR1 is SGHTA, CDR2 FQGNSA. The CDR3 DNA reads as TGTGCCAGCAGCTTAGCTCTAATGGGGGAGCTGTTTTTT. Its translation is CASSLALMGELFF.

The rearrangement uses TRBV9 and TRBJ2-1; either TRBD1 or TRBD2 may supply D (5 bases each). V was shortened by 7 bases and J by 5 bases, with 13 bases between the two germline ends. Germline-derived CDR1 and CDR2 are SGDLS and YYNGEE. The CDR3 has 13 amino acids. CDR3 sequence reads: CASGLGPDNEQFF. As DNA, the CDR3 is TGTGCCAGCGGACTGGGGCCGGACAATGAGCAGTTCTTC.

This rearrangement joins TRBV5-1 to TRBJ1-1, with D possibly matching TRBD1 (5 bases). V gave up 0 bases and J gave up 11 bases, with 14 bases separating them. The CDR3 has 13 residues. Germline V lookup: CDR1 SGHRS, CDR2 YFSETQ. The CDR3 spells CASSLEVSGGAFF. For the CDR3, the DNA is TGCGCCAGCAGCTTGGAGGTTTCCGGGGGTGCTTTCTTT.

Points on this clone: The sample contains more than one DNA sequence encoding this CDR3. As DNA, the CDR3 is TGTGCCAGCTCAACCCAAGAGACCCAGTACTTC. Translation gives CASSTQETQYF. V and J are TRBV18 and TRBJ2-5; no clear D. CDR1 and CDR2 from the germline V gene are KGHSH and LQKENI. V was clipped by 5 bases and J by 1 base, with 2 bases between them. The CDR3 loop spans 11 amino acids. The complete variable domain, with remaining parts taken from reference TRBV18 and TRBJ2-5, reads NAGVMQNPRHLVRRRGQEARLRCSPMKGHSHVYWYRQLPEEGLKFMVYLQKENIIDESGMPKERFSAEFPKEGPSILRIQQVVRGDSAAYFCASSTQETQYFGPGTRLLVL.

Points on this clone: Other nucleotide sequences from this sample produce the same CDR3. The chain has TRBV5-1 and TRBJ1-1, with TRBD1 matching over 11 bases. The ends lost 4 bases at V and 4 bases at J; junction bases unmatched: 3. The CDR3 consists of 14 residues. Germline V gene sequence: CDR1 SGHRS, CDR2 YFSETQ. The CDR3 DNA reads TGCGCCAGCAGCGTAGGGACAGGGGGCACTGAAGCTTTCTTT. Amino acids: CASSVGTGGTEAFF.

The chain joins TRBV7-6 to TRBJ2-7; 7 nucleotides agree with TRBD1. The CDR3 is 14 residues long. J gave up 0 bases and V 4 bases, and 3 bases lay outside the gene matches. CDR1 and CDR2 (germline): SGHVS, FNYEAQ. The CDR3 sequence: CASSSDRDSYEQYF. CDR3 in DNA: TGTGCCAGCAGCTCTGACAGGGACTCCTACGAGCAGTACTTC.

This chain links TRBV29-1 with TRBJ2-5; perhaps D is TRBD1 or TRBD2 (5 bases each). This CDR3 has 11 amino acids. CDR1 is SQVTM and CDR2 is ANQGSEA in the germline V gene. The V end lost 7 bases, the J end lost 3 bases, and 9 bases lay between the germline ends. CDR3 sequence reads: CSGGTEETQYF. In nucleotides, the CDR3 is TGCAGCGGTGGGACGGAAGAGACCCAGTACTTC.